The 26 T cell receptor beta chains in this list originate from one sample, sequenced in a study of technical replicates of blood from four donors. The method was immunoSEQ multiplex PCR; TCRdb's version includes in-frame clones alone and lacks a portion of them. The sample lists 75,000 to 95,000 clones; around 94% were seen once. Material for sequencing was T cells isolated from PBMCs. The origin of the receptors is a human donor in good health.

This chain uses TRBV6-1 with TRBJ2-3; 14 bases align to TRBD2. The J segment lost 6 bases and the V segment lost 3 bases, leaving 8 bases of the junction unmatched. The germline V gene encodes CDR1 MNHNS and CDR2 SASEGT. CDR3 size: 17 residues. The CDR3 bases are TGTGCCAGCAGTGACCGACTAGCGGGAGGGGGGTTGGATACGCAGTATTTT. This codes for CASSDRLAGGGLDTQYF.

V is TRBV18 and J is TRBJ2-2, with D uncertain. This CDR3 spans 14 amino acids. The ends were cut back, 3 bases at V and 1 base at J, with 6 bases in the middle. From germline, CDR1 is KGHSH and CDR2 LQKENI. CDR3 in amino acids: CASSPPGNTGELFF. CDR3 nucleotides: TGTGCCAGCTCACCCCCGGGGAACACCGGGGAGCTGTTTTTT.

The J gene is TRBJ1-4, the V gene TRBV5-1, with TRBD1 matching 7 bases. V shed 4 bases and J 0 bases; nucleotides not matched to a gene: 6. Germline V gives CDR1 SGHRS, CDR2 YFSETQ. This CDR3 has 16 amino acids. This chain's CDR3 is CASSGDRAATNEKLFF. CDR3 sequence (DNA): TGCGCCAGCAGCGGTGACAGGGCCGCAACTAATGAAAAACTGTTTTTT.

The V and J genes are TRBV14 and TRBJ2-7, with 7 positions matching TRBD2. CDR1 and CDR2 (germline): SGHDN, FVKESK. V shed 0 bases, J shed 2 bases, and the junction held 10 bases outside the gene matches. This CDR3 has 17 amino acids. The CDR3 DNA follows: TGTGCCAGCAGCCAAGATCCTGGCGGGAGTGGCCCCTACGAGCAGTACTTC. This encodes CASSQDPGGSGPYEQYF.

The chain has TRBV11-3 and TRBJ2-5; TRBD2 matches 14 bases. J lost 2 bases, V lost 1 base, and 0 bases had no gene match. This CDR3 region has 16 residues. Germline values: CDR1 SGHNT, CDR2 YENEEA. The CDR3 DNA reads TGTGCCAGCAGCTTAGGACTAGCGGGAGGGCAAGAGACCCAGTACTTC. Its translation: CASSLGLAGGQETQYF. Full variable domain (rest looked up from reference TRBV11-3 and TRBJ2-5): EAGVVQSPRYKIIEKKQPVAFWCNPISGHNTLYWYLQNLGQGPELLIRYENEEAVDDSQLPKDRFSAERLKGVDSTLKIQPAELGDSAVYLCASSLGLAGGQETQYFGPGTRLLVL.

The chain carries TRBV28 and TRBJ1-5, with D hard to call. The V gene's germline CDR1 is MDHEN and CDR2 SYDVKM. This CDR3 is 13 amino acids long. Trimming pared 1 base from V and 4 bases from J, leaving 5 bases between. The CDR3 DNA reads as TGTGCCAGCAGTTTATCCAGGAATCAGCCCCAGCATTTT. Translating it yields CASSLSRNQPQHF.

The chain couples TRBV29-1 to TRBJ2-1; 7 nucleotides match TRBD2. The CDR3 spans 14 residues. Germline V gene sequence: CDR1 SQVTM, CDR2 ANQGSEA. Losses at the gene ends were 5 bases for V and 10 bases for J; bases not matched to a gene: 14. DNA for the CDR3: TGCAGCGTTACGGATGCGGGAGTTATAGGGGAGCAGTTCTTC. Translation: CSVTDAGVIGEQFF.

The chain's CDR3 is CASSPGQGNLPYGYTF. The CDR3 nucleotides read TGTGCCAGCTCACCCGGCCAGGGGAATCTCCCTTATGGCTACACCTTC. The chain has TRBV18 and TRBJ1-2, with D possibly being TRBD1 (6 bases). The CDR3 has 16 residues. The germline CDR1 and CDR2 sequences are KGHSH and LQKENI. V lost 3 bases and J 5 bases, leaving 19 bases between the germline ends.

The V call is TRBV6-6, the J call TRBJ1-2; D perhaps matches TRBD1 (6 bases). Germline CDR1 reads MNHNY; CDR2 reads SVGAGI (reference sequence). The V end was cut by 5 bases, the J end by 3 bases, with 10 bases between. The CDR3 is 13 amino acids. DNA for the CDR3: TGTGCCAGCAGTATGGACAGATACTATGGCTACACCTTC. It specifies CASSMDRYYGYTF.

The V and J genes are TRBV4-1 and TRBJ2-7, with 8 bases aligning to TRBD2. J was trimmed by 2 bases and V by 3 bases; bases with no gene match: 3. The CDR3 length is 14 residues. Germline V gene sequence: CDR1 MGHRA, CDR2 YSYEKL. The CDR3 sequence: CASSQGLVTYEQYF. CDR3 DNA: TGCGCCAGCAGCCAGGGACTAGTTACCTACGAGCAGTACTTC.

The V gene is TRBV11-3, the J gene TRBJ2-7, with 7 bases lining up with TRBD2. Germline assignment: CDR1 SGHNT and CDR2 YENEEA. The CDR3 extends over 16 amino acids. V was clipped by 5 bases and J by 5 bases; unmatched bases: 15. The CDR3 loop reads CASSKGGFGSSDEQYF. CDR3 bases: TGTGCCAGCAGCAAGGGAGGGTTTGGATCTTCTGACGAGCAGTACTTC.

The J gene is TRBJ2-1, the V gene TRBV5-1; 10 nucleotides agree with TRBD2. Per the germline V gene, CDR1 is SGHRS and CDR2 is YFSETQ. V was clipped by 2 bases and J by 8 bases; unmatched bases: 7. The CDR3 has 15 amino acids. CDR3: CASSFYSGGFDEQFF. The CDR3 region has the DNA TGCGCCAGCAGCTTTTATAGCGGGGGGTTCGATGAGCAGTTCTTC.

The rearrangement uses TRBV5-8 and TRBJ1-2; no firm D call. Germline CDR1 reads SGHTS; CDR2 reads YDEGEE. The CDR3 runs 11 residues. V gave up 4 bases and J gave up 13 bases, with 14 bases separating them. CDR3 nucleotides: TGTGCCAGCAGCCCAGAAGAGGTTCCCACCTTC. As protein: CASSPEEVPTF.

This chain uses TRBV29-1 with TRBJ2-7, with TRBD2 as a possible D gene (6 bases). Germline V gene sequence: CDR1 SQVTM, CDR2 ANQGSEA. Trimming pared 2 bases from V and 0 bases from J, leaving 17 bases between. CDR3 length equals 16 residues. This CDR3 is CSVEFSGPASSYEQYF. Here the CDR3 DNA reads TGCAGCGTTGAATTCAGCGGGCCGGCGAGCTCCTACGAGCAGTACTTC.

The chain joins TRBV5-1 to TRBJ2-7; D may be TRBD1 (5 bases). CDR3 length: 11 residues. Germline CDR1 reads SGHRS; CDR2 reads YFSETQ. V shed 4 bases and J shed 7 bases, with 9 bases lying between them. CDR3 sequence: CASSATGEQYF. CDR3 bases: TGCGCCAGCAGCGCAACAGGTGAGCAGTACTTC.

The chain has TRBV12-5 and TRBJ2-7; weak D call: TRBD1 (6 bases). Germline V lookup: CDR1 LGHNT, CDR2 FRNRAP. There are 13 residues in the CDR3. Trimming pared 7 bases from V and 3 bases from J, leaving 13 bases between. The CDR3 DNA reads as TGTGCTAGTGCCCCAGGGGAACGCTACGAGCAGTACTTC. Translated: CASAPGERYEQYF.

CDR3 in DNA: TGTGCCAGCAGATACTCCTACGAGCAGTACTTC. This encodes CASRYSYEQYF. This chain joins TRBV28 and TRBJ2-7; D unresolved. Between the trimmed V and J ends, which lost 6 bases and 0 bases, there was a span of 3 bases. Germline CDR1 reads MDHEN; CDR2 reads SYDVKM. The CDR3 runs 11 residues. The whole variable domain, remainder taken from reference TRBV28 and TRBJ2-7, is DVKVTQSSRYLVKRTGEKVFLECVQDMDHENMFWYRQDPGLGLRLIYFSYDVKMKEKGDIPEGYSVSREKKERFSLILESASTNQTSMYLCASRYSYEQYFGPGTRLTVT.

The chain is built from TRBV2 and TRBJ2-5; D may be TRBD1 (6 bases). V shed 2 bases and J shed 5 bases, with 18 bases lying between them. The CDR3 extends over 16 amino acids. The V gene's germline CDR1 is SNHLY and CDR2 FYNNEI. The CDR3 DNA reads as TGTGCCAGCAGTGAATCAGGGGCTATCCCTCCGGAGACCCAGTACTTC. Amino acids: CASSESGAIPPETQYF.

This clone was seen once. This chain links TRBV5-1 with TRBJ2-7; 10 bases align to TRBD1. The CDR3 has 15 residues. V lost 4 bases and J lost 2; bases outside the gene matches: 6. Germline values: CDR1 SGHRS, CDR2 YFSETQ. In DNA, the CDR3 is TGCGCCAGCAGCCAAGGGGACAGGGGACCCTACGAGCAGTACTTC. Residues: CASSQGDRGPYEQYF.

The chain employs TRBV28 and TRBJ1-2, with TRBD1 matching over 7 bases. CDR3 length: 13 amino acids. CDR1 MDHEN and CDR2 SYDVKM come from the germline V gene. Unmatched junction bases numbered 0, after V lost 1 base and J lost 4 bases. CDR3: CASSLSGGYGYTF. DNA for the CDR3: TGTGCCAGCAGTTTATCAGGGGGCTATGGCTACACCTTC.

The V gene is TRBV4-1, the J gene TRBJ2-5; 9 bases are shared with TRBD2. Germline lookup yields CDR1 MGHRA and CDR2 YSYEKL. This CDR3 has 16 residues. Trimming at V came to 1 base and at J to 4 bases, leaving 7 bases not matched to a gene. CDR3 sequence reads: CASSQAGAGGRETQYF. CDR3 bases: TGCGCCAGCAGCCAAGCAGGAGCGGGAGGTCGAGAGACCCAGTACTTC.

In the case of this clone: One end of the junction does not line up with germline, which may come from a read error. The rearrangement links TRBV5-6 to TRBJ2-4; TRBD1 might be the D (6 bases). This CDR3 comprises 14 residues. Per the germline V gene, CDR1 is SGHDT and CDR2 is YYEEEE. CDR3 protein: CASSLGPGVNIQYF. CDR3 bases: TGTGCCAGCAGTTTGGGGCCAGGGGTAAACATTCAGTACTTC.

This clone was counted once. V usage is TRBV10-2 and J usage is TRBJ1-1; no clear D gene. CDR3 length equals 15 residues. The germline CDR1 and CDR2 sequences are WSHSY and SAAADI. Trimming cost V 0 bases and J 6 bases, with 14 bases left between them. CDR3 DNA sequence: TGCGCCAGCAGTGAGTCCTCCGTCCACGCAGCTGAAGCTTTCTTT. Its protein is CASSESSVHAAEAFF.

This chain joins TRBV5-1 and TRBJ2-7, with 12 bases matching TRBD1. Germline CDR1 is SGHRS and CDR2 is YFSETQ. V trimming: 5 bases; J trimming: 7 bases; junction bases outside the gene matches: 7. This CDR3 has 14 amino acids. CDR3 in DNA: TGCGCCAGCAGTACGGGACAGGGGGCGCGGGAGCAGTACTTC. Amino acid sequence: CASSTGQGAREQYF. Using reference TRBV5-1 and TRBJ2-7 for the parts outside the CDR3, the full variable domain is KAGVTQTPRYLIKTRGQQVTLSCSPISGHRSVSWYQQTPGQGLQFLFEYFSETQRNKGNFPGRFSGRQFSNSRSEMNVSTLELGDSALYLCASSTGQGAREQYFGPGTRLTVT.

This chain's CDR3 is CASSPGGKYTQYF. CDR3 coding DNA: TGTGCCAGCAGTCCGGGGGGGAAGTATACGCAGTATTTT. V is TRBV28 and J is TRBJ2-3, with 8 bases matching TRBD2. Germline trimming cut 5 bases from V and 7 bases from J; bases unmatched to any gene: 5. The length of the CDR3 is 13 residues. Looked up from germline, CDR1 is MDHEN and CDR2 is SYDVKM.

The chain uses TRBV7-9 and TRBJ2-5, with 12 bases identical to TRBD2. The CDR3 is 14 amino acids. V was clipped by 3 bases and J by 7 bases; unmatched bases: 3. Germline CDR1 and CDR2: SEHNR and FQNEAQ (reference sequence). The CDR3 loop is CASSLPGLAGTQYF. The CDR3 coding sequence is TGTGCCAGCAGCTTGCCGGGACTAGCGGGGACCCAGTACTTC.